Sequencing of this T cell receptor beta chain was carried out in a study of OX40 agonist ivuxolimab in advanced cancers. The overall study: Three patients got partial responses; one had hepatocellular carcinoma and two had cutaneous melanoma. Regarding the study as a whole: Which antigen the expanded peripheral T cells recognized is unknown.

The CDR3 runs to 13 residues. Germline lookup yields CDR1 MNHEY and CDR2 SVGAGI. V lost 2 bases and J 4 bases, leaving 9 bases between the germline ends. As concerns this clone: Its antigen remains unknown.

Method: immunoSEQ multiplex PCR; TCRdb's copy keeps in-frame clones and lacks some. The sample contains some 74,000 clones, roughly 78% of which appear only once. The chain combines TRBV6-5 with TRBJ2-7, with a weak D call TRBD2 (7 bases). Sequencing used CD4+ or CD8+ T cells sorted from blood, obtained in a trial of the OX40 agonist ivuxolimab. This receptor was taken from an adult with an advanced solid tumor such as melanoma, head and neck, liver or kidney cancer. The CDR3 sequence: CASSYRGAYEQYF. CDR3 coding DNA: TGTGCCAGCAGTTACCGGGGGGCGTACGAGCAGTACTTC.